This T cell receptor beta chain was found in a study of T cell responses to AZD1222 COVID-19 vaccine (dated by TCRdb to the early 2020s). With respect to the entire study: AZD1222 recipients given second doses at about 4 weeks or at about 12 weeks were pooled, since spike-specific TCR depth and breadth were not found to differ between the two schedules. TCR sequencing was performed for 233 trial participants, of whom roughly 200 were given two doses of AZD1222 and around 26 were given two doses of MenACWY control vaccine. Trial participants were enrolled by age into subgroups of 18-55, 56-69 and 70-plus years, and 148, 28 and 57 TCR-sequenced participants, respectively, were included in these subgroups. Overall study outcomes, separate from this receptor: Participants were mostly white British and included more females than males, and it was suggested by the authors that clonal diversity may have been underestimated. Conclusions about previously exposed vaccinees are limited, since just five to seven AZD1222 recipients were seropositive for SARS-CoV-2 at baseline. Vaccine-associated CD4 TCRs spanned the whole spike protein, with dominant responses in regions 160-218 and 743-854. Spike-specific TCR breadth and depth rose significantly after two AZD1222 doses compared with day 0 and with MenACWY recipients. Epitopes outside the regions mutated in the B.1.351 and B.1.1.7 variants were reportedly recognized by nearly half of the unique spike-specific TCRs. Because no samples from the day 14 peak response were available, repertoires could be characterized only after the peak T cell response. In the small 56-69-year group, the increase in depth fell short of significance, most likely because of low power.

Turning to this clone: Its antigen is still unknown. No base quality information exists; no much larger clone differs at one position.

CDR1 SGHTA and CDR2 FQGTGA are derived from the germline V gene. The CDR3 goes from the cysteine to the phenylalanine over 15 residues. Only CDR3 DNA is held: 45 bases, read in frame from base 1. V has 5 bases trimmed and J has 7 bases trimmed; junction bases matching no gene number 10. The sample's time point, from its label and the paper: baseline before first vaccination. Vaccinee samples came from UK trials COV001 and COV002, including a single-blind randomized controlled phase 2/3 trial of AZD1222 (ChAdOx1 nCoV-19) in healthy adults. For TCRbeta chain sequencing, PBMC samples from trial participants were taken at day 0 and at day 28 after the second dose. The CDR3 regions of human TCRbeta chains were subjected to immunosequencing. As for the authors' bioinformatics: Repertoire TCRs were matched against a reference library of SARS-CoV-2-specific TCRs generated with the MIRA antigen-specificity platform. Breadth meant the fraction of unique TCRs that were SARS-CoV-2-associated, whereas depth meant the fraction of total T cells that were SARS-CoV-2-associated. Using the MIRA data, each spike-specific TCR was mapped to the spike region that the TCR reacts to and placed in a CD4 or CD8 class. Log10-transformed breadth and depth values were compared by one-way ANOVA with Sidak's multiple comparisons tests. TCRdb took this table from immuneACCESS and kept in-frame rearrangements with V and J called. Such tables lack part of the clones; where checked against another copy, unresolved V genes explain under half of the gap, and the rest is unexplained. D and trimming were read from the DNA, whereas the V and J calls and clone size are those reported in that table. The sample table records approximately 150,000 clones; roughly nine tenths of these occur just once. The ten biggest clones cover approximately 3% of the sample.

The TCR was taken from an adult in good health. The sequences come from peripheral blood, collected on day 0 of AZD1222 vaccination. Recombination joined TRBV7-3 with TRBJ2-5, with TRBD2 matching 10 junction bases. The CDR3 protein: CASSPFKRGGGTQYF. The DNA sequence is TGTGCCAGCAGCCCGTTTAAGCGGGGGGGCGGGACCCAGTACTTC.